The 7 T cell receptor beta chains listed next were all sequenced from one sample in a study of identical twins. TCRdb analysed the 5' RACE reads with MiXCR anew, one entry per CDR3 protein. This sample has hundreds of thousands of distinct CDR3 sequences, with around 6.8% found just once. This sample was shared with a second study, whose subject was yellow fever vaccine responses in identical twins.

Sequencing used memory (CD45RO+) T cells sorted from blood. Source of these receptors: a woman under 30 in good health.

This chain links TRBV20-1 with TRBJ1-1; no firm D call. The V gene's germline CDR1 is DFQATT and CDR2 SNEGSKA (reference sequence). The V and J ends lost 2 bases and 2 bases respectively, with 9 bases between them. CDR3 size: 13 residues. CDR3 loop: CSARFTRNTEAFF. The CDR3 DNA follows: TGCAGTGCTAGATTTACCAGAAACACTGAAGCTTTCTTT.

This clonotype has only a few counts. CDR3 DNA sequence: TGTGCCAGCAGCAGAGCAGGGACAGGCACAGATACGCAGTATTTT. It yields the protein CASSRAGTGTDTQYF. V usage is TRBV7-9 and J usage is TRBJ2-3; 7 nucleotides align to TRBD1. The CDR3 is 15 residues long. V shed 5 bases and J 1 base; nucleotides not matched to a gene: 6. Germline CDR1 and CDR2: SEHNR and FQNEAQ (reference sequence). Full variable domain (rest looked up from reference TRBV7-9 and TRBJ2-3): DTGVSQNPRHKITKRGQNVTFRCDPISEHNRLYWYRQTLGQGPEFLTYFQNEAQLEKSRLLSDRFSAERPKGSFSTLEIQRTEQGDSAMYLCASSRAGTGTDTQYFGPGTRLTVL.

This clonotype was picked up a small number of times. This chain uses TRBV3-1 with TRBJ2-1, with D hard to call. CDR3 length: 13 residues. Per the germline V gene, CDR1 is LGHDT and CDR2 is YNNKEL (reference sequence). V dropped 2 bases and J dropped 9 bases, with 11 bases sitting between them. The CDR3: CASSQSSRGEQFF. Here the CDR3 DNA reads TGTGCCAGCAGCCAAAGTTCCCGCGGTGAGCAGTTCTTC.

The rearrangement joins TRBV15 to TRBJ2-6; 12 bases match TRBD2. V lost 0 bases, J lost 1 base, and 7 bases stayed unmatched. CDR1 is LNHNV, CDR2 YYDKDF, per germline (reference sequence). The CDR3 runs 20 residues. CDR3 protein: CATSRDSGLAGGSGANVLTF. CDR3 bases: TGTGCCACCAGCAGAGATTCGGGGCTAGCGGGAGGGTCTGGGGCCAACGTCCTGACTTTC.

The chain has TRBV7-2 and TRBJ2-4; the D gene is possibly TRBD1 (7 bases). Germline values: CDR1 SGHTA, CDR2 FQGNSA. This CDR3 spans 15 amino acids. Between the trimmed V and J ends, which lost 5 bases and 9 bases, there was a span of 20 bases. The CDR3 protein is CASSPGGTRGSIQYF. The CDR3 DNA follows: TGTGCCAGCAGCCCGGGCGGGACCAGGGGGTCCATTCAGTACTTC.

The table lists this clonotype with a few counts. V and J are TRBV5-1 and TRBJ2-1; 10 bases align to TRBD2. The CDR3 runs to 16 residues. CDR1 and CDR2 (germline): SGHRS, YFSETQ. The trim removed 1 base at V and 7 bases at J, leaving 8 bases unmatched. The CDR3 DNA sequence: TGCGCCAGCAGCTTGAAGGTAGCGGGAGGCTCGAATGAGCAGTTCTTC. The encoded protein is CASSLKVAGGSNEQFF.

This clonotype was recorded many times. The V gene is TRBV20-1, the J gene TRBJ1-2; D unresolved. Germline CDR1 reads DFQATT; CDR2 reads SNEGSKA (reference sequence). This CDR3 contains 13 residues. Trimming pared 0 bases from V and 2 bases from J, leaving 7 bases between. The CDR3 protein is CSARDPGNYGYTF. As DNA, the CDR3 is TGCAGTGCTAGAGATCCGGGAAACTATGGCTACACCTTC.